One T cell receptor beta chain is described in this entry. This sample was included in a study of OX40 agonist ivuxolimab in advanced cancers. As for the study in general: An agonistic human IgG2 monoclonal antibody against OX40 (CD134) was given.

Assay used: immunoSEQ multiplex PCR; TCRdb lists only in-frame clones, some missing. The sample contains more than 50,000 clones, 70% to 90% of which appear only once. Germline V gene lookup returns CDR1 LGHNT and CDR2 FRNRAP. Trimming removed 2 bases from V and 4 bases from J, with 11 bases in between. The CDR3 runs to 14 residues. The sequenced sample was CD4+ or CD8+ T cells sorted from blood, obtained in a trial of the OX40 agonist ivuxolimab. The rearrangement uses TRBV12-5 and TRBJ1-2, with D possibly matching TRBD1 (5 bases). The sequence was obtained from an adult with an advanced solid tumor such as melanoma, head and neck, liver or kidney cancer. CDR3 in amino acids: CASGLSGLSYGYTF. The CDR3, as DNA: TGTGCTAGTGGTTTGTCAGGGCTCAGCTATGGCTACACCTTC.